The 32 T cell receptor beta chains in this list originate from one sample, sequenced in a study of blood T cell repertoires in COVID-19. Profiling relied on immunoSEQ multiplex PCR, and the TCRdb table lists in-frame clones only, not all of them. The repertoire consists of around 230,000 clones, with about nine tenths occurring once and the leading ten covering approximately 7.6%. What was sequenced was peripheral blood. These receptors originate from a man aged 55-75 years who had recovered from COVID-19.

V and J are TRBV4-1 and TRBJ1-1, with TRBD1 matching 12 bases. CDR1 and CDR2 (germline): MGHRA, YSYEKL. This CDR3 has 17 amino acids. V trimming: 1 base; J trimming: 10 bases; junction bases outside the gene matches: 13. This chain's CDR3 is CASSQGVPWDRGRVAFF. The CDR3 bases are TGCGCCAGCAGCCAAGGGGTCCCGTGGGACAGGGGGCGCGTAGCTTTCTTT.

The CDR3 nucleotides read TGTGCCACCAGTGATTCTGCAGGGTATTTGAACACCGGGGAGCTGTTTTTT. As protein: CATSDSAGYLNTGELFF. The chain carries TRBV24-1 and TRBJ2-2; perhaps TRBD1 as D (5 bases). V was pared by 2 bases and J by 1 base, with 13 bases between. Germline CDR1 and CDR2: KGHDR and SFDVKD. This CDR3 is built from 17 residues.

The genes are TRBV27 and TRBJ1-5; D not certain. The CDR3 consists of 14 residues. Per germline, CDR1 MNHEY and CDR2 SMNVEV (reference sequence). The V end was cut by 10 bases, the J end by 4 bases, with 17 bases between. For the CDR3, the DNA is TGTGCCACCAAAATCTCAGGCTTAAATCAGCCCCAGCATTTT. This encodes CATKISGLNQPQHF.

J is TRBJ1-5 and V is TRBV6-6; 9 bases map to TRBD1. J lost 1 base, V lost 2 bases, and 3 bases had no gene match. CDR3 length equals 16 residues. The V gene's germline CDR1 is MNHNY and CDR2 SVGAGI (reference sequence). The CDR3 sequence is CASSYPGQGSNQPQHF. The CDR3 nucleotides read TGTGCCAGCAGTTACCCCGGACAGGGGAGCAATCAGCCCCAGCATTTT.

The CDR3 spells CASSPSTATNEKLFF. DNA of the CDR3: TGTGCCAGCAGCCCGTCGACAGCAACTAATGAAAAACTGTTTTTT. The V and J genes are TRBV3-1 (or the pseudogene TRBV3-2) and TRBJ1-4; a weak D match, TRBD1 (5 bases). The CDR3 extends over 15 amino acids. V gave up 4 bases and J gave up 0 bases, with 9 bases separating them. In germline, CDR1 is LGHDT, CDR2 YNNKEL (reference sequence).

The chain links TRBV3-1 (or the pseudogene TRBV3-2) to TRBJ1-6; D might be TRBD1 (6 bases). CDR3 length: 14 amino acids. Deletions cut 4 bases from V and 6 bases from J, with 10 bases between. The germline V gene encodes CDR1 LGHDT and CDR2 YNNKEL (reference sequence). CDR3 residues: CASSPRGGNSPLHF. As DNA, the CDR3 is TGTGCCAGCAGCCCCAGGGGCGGTAATTCACCCCTCCACTTT.

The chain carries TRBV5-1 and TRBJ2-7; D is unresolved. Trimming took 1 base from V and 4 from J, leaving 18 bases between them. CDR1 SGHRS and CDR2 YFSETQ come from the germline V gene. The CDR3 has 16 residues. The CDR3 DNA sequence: TGCGCCAGCAGCTTGCGAGATGCCCCTTCTCTATACGAGCAGTACTTC. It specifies CASSLRDAPSLYEQYF.

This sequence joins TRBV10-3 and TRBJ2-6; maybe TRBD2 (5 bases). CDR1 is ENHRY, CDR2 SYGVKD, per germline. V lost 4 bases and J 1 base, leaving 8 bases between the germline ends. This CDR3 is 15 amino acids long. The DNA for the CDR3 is TGTGCCATCAGTGTGGGAGTGTCTGGGGCCAACGTCCTGACTTTC. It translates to CAISVGVSGANVLTF.

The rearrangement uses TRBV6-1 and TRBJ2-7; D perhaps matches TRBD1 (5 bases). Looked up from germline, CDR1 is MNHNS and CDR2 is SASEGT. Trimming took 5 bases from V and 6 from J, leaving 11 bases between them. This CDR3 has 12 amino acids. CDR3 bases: TGTGCCAGCAGTATACTGGGGCTCGAGCAGTACGTC. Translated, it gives CASSILGLEQYV.

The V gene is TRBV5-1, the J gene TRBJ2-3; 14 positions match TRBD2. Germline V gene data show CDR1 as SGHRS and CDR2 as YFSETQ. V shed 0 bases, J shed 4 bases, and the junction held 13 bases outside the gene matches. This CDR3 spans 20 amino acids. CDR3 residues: CASSLARSRTSGGRADTQYF. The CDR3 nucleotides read TGCGCCAGCAGCTTGGCGCGTAGTCGGACTAGCGGGGGGAGGGCAGATACGCAGTATTTT.

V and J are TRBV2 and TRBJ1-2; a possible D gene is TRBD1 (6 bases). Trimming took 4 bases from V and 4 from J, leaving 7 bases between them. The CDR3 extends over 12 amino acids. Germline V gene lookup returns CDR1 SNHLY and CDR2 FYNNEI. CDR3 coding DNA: TGTGCCAGCAGTGTGACAGGCTATGGCTACACCTTC. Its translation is CASSVTGYGYTF.

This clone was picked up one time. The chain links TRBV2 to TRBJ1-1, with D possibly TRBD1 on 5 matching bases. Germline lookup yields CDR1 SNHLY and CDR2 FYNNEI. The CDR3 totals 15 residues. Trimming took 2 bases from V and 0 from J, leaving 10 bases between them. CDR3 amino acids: CASSENGGMNTEAFF. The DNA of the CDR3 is TGTGCCAGCAGTGAAAACGGGGGTATGAACACTGAAGCTTTCTTT. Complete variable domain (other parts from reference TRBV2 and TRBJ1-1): EPEVTQTPSHQVTQMGQEVILRCVPISNHLYFYWYRQILGQKVEFLVSFYNNEISEKSEIFDDQFSVERPDGSNFTLKIRSTKLEDSAMYFCASSENGGMNTEAFFGQGTRLTVV.

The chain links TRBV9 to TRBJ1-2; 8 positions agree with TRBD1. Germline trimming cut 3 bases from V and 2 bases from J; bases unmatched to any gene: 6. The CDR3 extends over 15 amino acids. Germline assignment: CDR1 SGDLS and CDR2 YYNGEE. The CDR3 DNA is TGTGCCAGCAGCGGTTACAGGGGGGAGAACTATGGCTACACCTTC. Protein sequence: CASSGYRGENYGYTF. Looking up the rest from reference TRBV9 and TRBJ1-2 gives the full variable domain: DSGVTQTPKHLITATGQRVTLRCSPRSGDLSVYWYQQSLDQGLQFLIQYYNGEERAKGNILERFSAQQFPDLHSELNLSSLELGDSALYFCASSGYRGENYGYTFGSGTRLTVV.

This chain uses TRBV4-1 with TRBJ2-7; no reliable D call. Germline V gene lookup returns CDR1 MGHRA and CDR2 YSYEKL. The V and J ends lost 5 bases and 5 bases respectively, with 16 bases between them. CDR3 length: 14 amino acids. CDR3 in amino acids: CASSLAESLNEQYF. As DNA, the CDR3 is TGCGCCAGCAGCTTGGCTGAATCCTTGAACGAGCAGTACTTC.

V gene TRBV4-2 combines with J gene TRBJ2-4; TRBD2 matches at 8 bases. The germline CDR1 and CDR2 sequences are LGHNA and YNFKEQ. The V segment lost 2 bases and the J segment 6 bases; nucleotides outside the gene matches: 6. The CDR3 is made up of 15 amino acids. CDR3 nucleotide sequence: TGTGCCAGCAGCCAACAGCGGGGGTTAGGAAACATTCAGTACTTC. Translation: CASSQQRGLGNIQYF.

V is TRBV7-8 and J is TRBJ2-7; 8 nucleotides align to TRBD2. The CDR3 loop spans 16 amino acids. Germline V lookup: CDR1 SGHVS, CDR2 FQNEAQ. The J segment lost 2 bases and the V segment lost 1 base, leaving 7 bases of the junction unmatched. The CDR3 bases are TGTGCCAGCAGCTTAGATCAGGCGGGGGGCCCCTACGAGCAGTACGTC. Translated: CASSLDQAGGPYEQYV.

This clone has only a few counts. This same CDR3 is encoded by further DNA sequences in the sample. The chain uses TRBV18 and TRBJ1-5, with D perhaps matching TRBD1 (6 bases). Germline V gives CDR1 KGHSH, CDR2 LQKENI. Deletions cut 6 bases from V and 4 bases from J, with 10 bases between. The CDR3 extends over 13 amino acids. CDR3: CASSPDRNQPQHF. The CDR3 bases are TGTGCCAGCTCCCCAGACAGGAATCAGCCCCAGCATTTT.

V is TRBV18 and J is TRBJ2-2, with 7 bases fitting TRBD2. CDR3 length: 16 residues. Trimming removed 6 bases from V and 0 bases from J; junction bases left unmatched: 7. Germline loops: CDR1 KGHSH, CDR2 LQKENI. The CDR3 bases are TGTGCCAGCTCGTACTTAGGACTAGCGAACACCGGGGAGCTGTTTTTT. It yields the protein CASSYLGLANTGELFF.

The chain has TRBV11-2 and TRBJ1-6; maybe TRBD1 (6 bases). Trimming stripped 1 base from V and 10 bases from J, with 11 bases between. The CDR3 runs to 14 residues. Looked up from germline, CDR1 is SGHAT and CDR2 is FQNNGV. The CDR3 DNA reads TGTGCCAGCAGCTTAGCCCCAGGGGAATCACCCCTCCACTTT. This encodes CASSLAPGESPLHF.

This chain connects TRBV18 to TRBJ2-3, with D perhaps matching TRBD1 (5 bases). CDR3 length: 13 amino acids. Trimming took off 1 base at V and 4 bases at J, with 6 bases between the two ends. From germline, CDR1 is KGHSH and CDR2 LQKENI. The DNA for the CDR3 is TGTGCCAGCTCACCACGGGGCGCAGATACGCAGTATTTT. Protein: CASSPRGADTQYF.

For the CDR3, the DNA is TGTGCCAGCAGCCCCCACCGGGACAGCGGGTGGGAGACCCAGTACTTC. Translation: CASSPHRDSGWETQYF. V gene TRBV7-9 combines with J gene TRBJ2-5; perhaps TRBD1 as D (7 bases). Per the germline V gene, CDR1 is SEHNR and CDR2 is FQNEAQ (reference sequence). The CDR3 extends over 16 amino acids. Trimming removed 5 bases from V and 5 bases from J, with 21 bases in between.

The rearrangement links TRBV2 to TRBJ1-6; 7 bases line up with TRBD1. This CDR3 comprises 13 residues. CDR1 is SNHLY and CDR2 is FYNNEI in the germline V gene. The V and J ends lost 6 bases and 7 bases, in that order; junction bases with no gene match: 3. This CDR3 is CASSSTGNSPLHF. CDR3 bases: TGTGCCAGCAGCTCGACAGGGAATTCACCCCTCCACTTT.

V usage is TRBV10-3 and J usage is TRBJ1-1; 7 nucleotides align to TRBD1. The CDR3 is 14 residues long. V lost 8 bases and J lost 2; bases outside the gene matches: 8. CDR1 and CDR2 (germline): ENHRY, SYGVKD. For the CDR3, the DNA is TGTGCCATCCAGGGGACAGCAAGTAACACTGAAGCTTTCTTT. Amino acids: CAIQGTASNTEAFF.

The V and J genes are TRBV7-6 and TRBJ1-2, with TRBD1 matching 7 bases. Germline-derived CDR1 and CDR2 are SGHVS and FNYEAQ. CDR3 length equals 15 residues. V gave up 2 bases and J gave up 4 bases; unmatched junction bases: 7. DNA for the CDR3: TGTGCCAGCAGCTTAAAACGACAGGGTGGCTATGGCTACACCTTC. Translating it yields CASSLKRQGGYGYTF. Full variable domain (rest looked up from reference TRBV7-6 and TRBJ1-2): GAGVSQSPRYKVTKRGQDVALRCDPISGHVSLYWYRQALGQGPEFLTYFNYEAQQDKSGLPNDRFSAERPEGSISTLTIQRTEQRDSAMYRCASSLKRQGGYGYTFGSGTRLTVV.

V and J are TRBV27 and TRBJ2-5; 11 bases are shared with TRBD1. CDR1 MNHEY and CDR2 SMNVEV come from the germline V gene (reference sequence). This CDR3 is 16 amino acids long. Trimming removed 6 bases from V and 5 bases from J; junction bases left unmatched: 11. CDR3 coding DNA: TGTGCCAGCAGCACCTCGGACAGGGGGCGAAGTGAGACCCAGTACTTC. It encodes CASSTSDRGRSETQYF.

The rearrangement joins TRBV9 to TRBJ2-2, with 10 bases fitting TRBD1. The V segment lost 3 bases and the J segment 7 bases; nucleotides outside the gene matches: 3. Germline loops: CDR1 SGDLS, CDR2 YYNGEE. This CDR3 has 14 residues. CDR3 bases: TGTGCCAGCAGCGGACAGGGGGCTCACGGGGAGCTGTTTTTT. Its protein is CASSGQGAHGELFF.

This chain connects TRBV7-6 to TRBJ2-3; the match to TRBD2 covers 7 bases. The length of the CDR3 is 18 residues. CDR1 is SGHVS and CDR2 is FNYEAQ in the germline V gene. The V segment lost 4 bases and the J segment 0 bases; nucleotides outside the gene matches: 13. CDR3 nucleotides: TGTGCCAGCAGCTCATACGGGGTAGGAGCGGGGAGCACAGATACGCAGTATTTT. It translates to CASSSYGVGAGSTDTQYF.

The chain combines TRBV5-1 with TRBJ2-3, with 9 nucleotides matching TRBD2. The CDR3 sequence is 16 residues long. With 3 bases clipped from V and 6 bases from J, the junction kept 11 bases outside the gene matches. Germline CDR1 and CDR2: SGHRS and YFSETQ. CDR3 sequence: CASSWAPGLASDTQYF. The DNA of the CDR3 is TGCGCCAGCAGCTGGGCCCCGGGACTAGCCAGCGATACGCAGTATTTT.

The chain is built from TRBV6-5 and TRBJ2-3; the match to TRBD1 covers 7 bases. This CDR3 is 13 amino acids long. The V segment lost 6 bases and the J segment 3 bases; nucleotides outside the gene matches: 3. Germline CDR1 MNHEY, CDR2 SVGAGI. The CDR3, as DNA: TGTGCCAGCAGGTACAGGGGAACAGATACGCAGTATTTT. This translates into CASRYRGTDTQYF.

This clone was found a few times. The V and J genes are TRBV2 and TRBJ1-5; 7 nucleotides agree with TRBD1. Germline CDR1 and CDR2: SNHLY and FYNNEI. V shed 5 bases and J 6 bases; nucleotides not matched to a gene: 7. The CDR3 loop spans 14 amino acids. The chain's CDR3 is CASSPDRDGQPQHF. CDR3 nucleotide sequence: TGTGCCAGCAGTCCCGACAGGGATGGTCAGCCCCAGCATTTT.

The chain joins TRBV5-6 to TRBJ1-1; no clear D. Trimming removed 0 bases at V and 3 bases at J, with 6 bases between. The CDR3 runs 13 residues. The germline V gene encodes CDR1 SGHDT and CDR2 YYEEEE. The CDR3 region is CASSLGGHTEAFF. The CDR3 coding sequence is TGTGCCAGCAGCTTGGGCGGCCACACTGAAGCTTTCTTT.

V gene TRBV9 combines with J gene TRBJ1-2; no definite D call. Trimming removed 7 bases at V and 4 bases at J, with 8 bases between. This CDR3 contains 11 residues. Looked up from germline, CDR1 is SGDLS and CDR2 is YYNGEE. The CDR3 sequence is CASGGPYGYTF. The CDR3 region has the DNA TGTGCCAGCGGAGGTCCCTATGGCTACACCTTC.